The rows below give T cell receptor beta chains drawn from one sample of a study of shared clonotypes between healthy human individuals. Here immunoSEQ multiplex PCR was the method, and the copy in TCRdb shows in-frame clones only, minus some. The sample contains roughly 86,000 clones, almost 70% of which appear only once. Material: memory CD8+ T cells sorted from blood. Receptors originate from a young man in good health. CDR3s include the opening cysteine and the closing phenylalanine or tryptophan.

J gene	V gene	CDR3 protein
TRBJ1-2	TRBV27	CAGLPGQGNYGYTF
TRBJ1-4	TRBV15	CATSRDPGDRGRNEKLFF
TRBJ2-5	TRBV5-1	CASTIGVRETQYF
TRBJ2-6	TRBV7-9	CASSLGDIPGANVLTF
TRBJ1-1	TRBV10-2	CASSERDRGVNTEAFF
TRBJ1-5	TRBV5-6	CASSTGSNQPQHF
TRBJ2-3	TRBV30	CAWSPVGDTQYF
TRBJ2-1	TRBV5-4	CASSTSGTTYNEQFF
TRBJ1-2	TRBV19	CASTPPAGTTYGYTF
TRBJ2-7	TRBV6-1	CASRISSYEQYF
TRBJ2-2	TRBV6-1	CASSAAGVDSGELFF
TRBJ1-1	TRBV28	CASRGRDRGMNTEAFF
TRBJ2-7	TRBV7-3	CASSLTGGGDEQYF
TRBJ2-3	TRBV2	CASSAREGGPDTQYF
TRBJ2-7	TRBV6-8	CASSYATGGEQYF
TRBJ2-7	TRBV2	CASSEGTGVSTYEQYF
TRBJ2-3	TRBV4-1	CASSRGTSIRASTDTQYF
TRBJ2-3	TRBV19	CASSIDPYTDTQYF
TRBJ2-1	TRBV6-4	CASSQQGPGGNEQFF
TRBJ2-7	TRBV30	CACGGRGRREQYF
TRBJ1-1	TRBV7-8	CASSLGYRGRVTEAFF
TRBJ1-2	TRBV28	CASRPPGGFYGYTF
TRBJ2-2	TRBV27	CASSLSDSFNTGELFF
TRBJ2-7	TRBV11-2	CASSSGTSGTYEQYF
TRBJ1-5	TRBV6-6	CASSYSRGNQPQHF
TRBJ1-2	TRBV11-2	CASRDSFTYGYTF
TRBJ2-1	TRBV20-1	CSAEWENEQFF
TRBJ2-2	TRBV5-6	CASSSQGFGELFF
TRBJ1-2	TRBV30	CAWSLAGGRSKYGYTF
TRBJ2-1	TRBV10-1	CASSRTSVSSYNEQFF
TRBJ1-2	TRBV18	CASSIDRVGGYTF
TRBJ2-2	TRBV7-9	CASSLREGYTGELFF
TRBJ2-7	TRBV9	CASSVVADNYEQYF
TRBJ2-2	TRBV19	CASSPGAYTGELFF
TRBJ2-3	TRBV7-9	CASSPLAGNTDTQYF
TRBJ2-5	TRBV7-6	CASRLEAGAGEETQYF
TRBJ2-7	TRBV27	CASSPGLAGHEQYF